The entry below describes one T cell receptor (beta chain). Its antigen is not known. Trimming took off 2 bases at V and 0 bases at J, with 14 bases between the two ends. This CDR3 comprises 17 residues. Germline-derived CDR1 and CDR2 are KGHSH and LQKENI. The data were obtained in a study of response to subunit inactivated influenza vaccine. Study-level points and caveats: Every seasonal influenza vaccination brings in few new T cells, the authors suggested.

TCRdb reprocessed the RT-PCR reads with MiXCR, giving one entry per CDR3 protein. The sample shows hundreds of thousands of distinct CDR3 sequences, around 8% of them seen only once. This rearrangement joins TRBV18 to TRBJ2-1; D possibly corresponds to TRBD2 (5 bases). The clonotype was recovered from a man in his fifties or sixties who received an inactivated influenza vaccine. The source material was PBMCs from blood, sampled about 24 months after vaccination. CDR3 in DNA: TGTGCCAGCTCACCATTCTCCGGACTGAGCTCCTACAATGAGCAGTTCTTC. Translated, it gives CASSPFSGLSSYNEQFF. Looking up the rest from reference TRBV18 and TRBJ2-1 gives the full variable domain: NAGVMQNPRHLVRRRGQEARLRCSPMKGHSHVYWYRQLPEEGLKFMVYLQKENIIDESGMPKERFSAEFPKEGPSILRIQQVVRGDSAAYFCASSPFSGLSSYNEQFFGPGTRLTVL.